Listed below are T cell receptor beta chains from one sample, sequenced in a study of T cells in Graves' hyperthyroidism and ophthalmopathy. One entry per CDR3 protein, called by TCRdb with MiXCR from the multiplex PCR reads. The sample has approximately 740,000 distinct CDR3 sequences, approximately 14% seen once; the top ten hold about 9.4%. The sample comprised blood. The receptor source for this set is a woman aged 18 to 35 with Graves' hyperthyroidism. The CDR3 runs from the conserved cysteine through the conserved F or W. Clone size appears in some rows only: once, few, many, or a class for an expanded clone.

J | V | size | CDR3
TRBJ1-1 | TRBV29-1 | . | CSVRTGGANTEAFF
TRBJ1-1 | TRBV2 | many | CASSVQVPYTEAFF
TRBJ1-1 | TRBV9 | many | CASSPQLSTVIGEAFF
TRBJ2-4 | TRBV20-1 | once | CSARLDRTTNIQYF
TRBJ2-7 | TRBV30 | . | CAWRGGFPYEQYF
TRBJ2-4 | TRBV7-8 | many | CASSFGGLAALAKNIQYF
TRBJ2-7 | TRBV20-1 | . | CSALGWQGDYEQYF
TRBJ2-7 | TRBV30 | many | CAWSGGYEQYF
TRBJ2-2 | TRBV20-1 | few | CSATHRRVSTGELFF
TRBJ2-1 | TRBV7-3 | . | CASSRDRANEQFF
TRBJ2-1 | TRBV12-3/TRBV12-4 | . | CASSLGGYTYNEQFF
TRBJ1-2 | TRBV7-9 | . | CASSLNRGGYGYTF
TRBJ2-7 | TRBV20-1 | many | CSARDPSLQQQYF
TRBJ2-7 | TRBV6-1 | . | CASTVVGSSYEQYF
TRBJ1-5 | TRBV6-1 | many | CAVMKDQPQHF
TRBJ2-2 | TRBV20-1 | . | CSARDQPNTGELFF
TRBJ2-5 | TRBV29-1 | few | CSVWAGPETQYF